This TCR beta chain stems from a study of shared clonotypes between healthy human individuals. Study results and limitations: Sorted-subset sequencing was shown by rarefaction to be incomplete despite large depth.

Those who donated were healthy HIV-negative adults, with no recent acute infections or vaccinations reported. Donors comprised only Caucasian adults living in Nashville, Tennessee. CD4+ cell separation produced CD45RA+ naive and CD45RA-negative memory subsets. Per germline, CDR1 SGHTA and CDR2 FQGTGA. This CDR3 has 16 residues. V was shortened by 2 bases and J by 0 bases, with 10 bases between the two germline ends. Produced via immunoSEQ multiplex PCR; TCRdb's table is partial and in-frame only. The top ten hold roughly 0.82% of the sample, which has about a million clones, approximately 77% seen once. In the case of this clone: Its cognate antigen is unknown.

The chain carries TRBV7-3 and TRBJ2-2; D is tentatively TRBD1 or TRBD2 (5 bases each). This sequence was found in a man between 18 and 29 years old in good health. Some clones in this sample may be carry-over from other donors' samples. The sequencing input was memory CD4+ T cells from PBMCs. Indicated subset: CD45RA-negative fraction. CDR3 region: CASSLGTGPNTGELFF. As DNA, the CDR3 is TGTGCCAGCAGCTTAGGGACGGGTCCGAACACCGGGGAGCTGTTTTTT.